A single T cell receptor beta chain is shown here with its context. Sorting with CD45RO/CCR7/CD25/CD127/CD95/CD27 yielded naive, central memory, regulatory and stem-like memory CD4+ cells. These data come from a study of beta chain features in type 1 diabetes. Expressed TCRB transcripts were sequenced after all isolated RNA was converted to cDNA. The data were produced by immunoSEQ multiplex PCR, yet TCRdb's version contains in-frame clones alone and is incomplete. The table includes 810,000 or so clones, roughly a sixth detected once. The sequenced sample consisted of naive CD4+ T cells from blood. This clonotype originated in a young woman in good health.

This CDR3 is CARVLSSGTYEQYF. Here the CDR3 DNA reads TGTGCCAGAGTCCTCTCTAGCGGGACCTACGAGCAGTACTTC. V and J are TRBV6-8 and TRBJ2-7; 9 bases match TRBD2. The CDR3 covers 14 residues. Losses at the gene ends were 9 bases for V and 2 bases for J; bases not matched to a gene: 8. Germline-derived CDR1 and CDR2 are MNHGY and SAAAGT.